This TCR beta chain was identified during a study of CD8+CD57+ T cells in acquired aplastic anemia. Patients chosen for sequencing had shown CD8+CD57+ cell expansion by flow cytometry. At the time of blood sampling, patients had not yet received any therapy. V was shortened by 7 bases and J by 6 bases, with 19 bases between the two germline ends. The CDR3 covers 14 residues. CDR1 is SGHRS and CDR2 is YFSETQ in the germline V gene. The TCR beta profiling, which covered VDJ combination and CDR3 sequence, was carried out using genomic DNA as the template. TCRdb re-analysed the reads in MiXCR, keeping a single row per CDR3 protein. Among roughly 250,000 distinct CDR3 sequences listed, more than 45% were seen once.

The sample comprised sorted CD4+, CD8+, or CD8+CD57+ T cells (not recorded which) from PBMCs. The origin of this receptor is a human donor with aplastic anemia. This chain links TRBV5-1 with TRBJ1-2, with a possible D match to TRBD1 (6 bases). DNA for the CDR3: TGCGCCAGCTTGAGGGGGGCTGCTAATAATGGCTACACCTTC. Translating it yields CASLRGAANNGYTF.